This T cell receptor (beta chain) comes out of a study of blood T cell repertoires in COVID-19 (dated by TCRdb to 2020 to 2021). Context from the whole study: The collaborator samples originated in the United States, Italy and Spain and spanned the acute and convalescent phases of COVID-19. A freely available public database, intended as a resource for researchers studying the immune response to SARS-CoV-2, is where the repertoires were released. Subjects who had been exposed to COVID-19, were actively infected with it, or had recovered from it provided the deeply sampled blood TCRbeta repertoires that made up the dataset. The material from the prospective study consisted of cDNA or gDNA derived from T cells, B-cell-depleted T cells, or PBMCs. Where available, HLA class I and class II types were obtained from metadata supplied by the sample provider rather than from assay-based typing. The samples were drawn from two sources: the first 160 participants of the ongoing ImmuneRACE study, and over 950 subjects contributed by 6 global collaborators. Sample metadata almost always included a de-identified subject ID, COVID-19 status, age in years and sex. The investigation overall reported the following: Clinical and demographic metadata were provided uncurated, with the amount varying by source and participant.

TCRbeta CDR3 regions were amplified from genomic DNA using the immunoSEQ Assay, a bias-controlled multiplex PCR. Per the authors' processing: Within the assay, amplification of reference gene primers was used to estimate how many nucleated cells each sample contained. To quantify the absolute abundance of each unique TCRbeta CDR3 rearrangement, sequence reads were collapsed and filtered. For each sample, productive Simpson clonality was calculated by taking the square root of Simpson's diversity index across productive rearrangements. In its TCRdb copy, this immuneACCESS table keeps in-frame sequences only and misses some clones. Where compared with another copy, unresolved V genes explain less than half of these, and the others have no known cause. V and J calls and clone size are given by that table; D and trimming were obtained from the DNA. The sample has over 200,000 clones on record, around 90% of them singletons. The ten largest clones add up to more than 5.5% of the sample.

From its cysteine to its phenylalanine, the CDR3 spans 15 amino acids. Only the CDR3 region is kept as DNA, spanning 45 bases read in frame from base 1. V loses 6 bases at its end and J loses 4 bases; junction bases beyond the gene matches: 5. CDR1 and CDR2, per the germline V gene (reference sequence), are PRHDT and FYEKMQ. Of note for this clone: Its target antigen remains unknown. No base qualities exist here, and no much larger clone lies one base off it.

Samples from volunteer blood donors who had recovered from COVID-19 were contributed by a second Seattle source. Whole blood was collected in K2EDTA tubes by collaborating institutions according to the institutions' own protocols. For TCRbeta analysis, collaborators shipped samples in one of three forms: frozen whole blood, isolated PBMCs, or DNA extracted from either of those sample types. Sequenced sample: peripheral blood. The clonotype was recovered from a man in his 60s who had recovered from COVID-19. This chain is built from TRBV13 and TRBJ2-2; TRBD2 lines up with 10 middle nucleotides. The CDR3 reads CASSSSGRGTGELFF. The sequenced DNA is TGTGCCAGCAGTTCTAGCGGGAGAGGCACCGGGGAGCTGTTTTTT.